This TCR beta chain was identified during a study of patients and donors after allogeneic stem cell transplantation. TCRdb ran MiXCR on the RT-PCR reads and lists one entry per CDR3 protein. Seen here are around 150,000 distinct CDR3 sequences, roughly two fifths observed once, and the top ten hold about 50%. Germline V gene lookup returns CDR1 SGHDT and CDR2 YYEEEE. The CDR3 is 14 amino acids. V shed 4 bases, J shed 8 bases, and the junction held 7 bases outside the gene matches. The sequencing sample was made of blood, either unsorted or a sorted T cell fraction (not recorded which). V usage is TRBV5-6 and J usage is TRBJ1-4; 8 bases agree with TRBD1. This sequence was found in a human donor who was either an allogeneic HSCT recipient or a stem cell or donor lymphocyte infusion donor (not recorded which). It is not recorded whose cells these are; they may come from a transplant donor. CDR3 sequence reads: CASSPTGVGEKLFF. CDR3 nucleotide sequence: TGTGCCAGCAGCCCGACAGGGGTAGGGGAAAAACTGTTTTTT.